Following are 19 T cell receptor beta chains from one sample sequenced in a study of cytomegalovirus exposure and HLA in healthy donors. Vbeta (60) and Jbeta (13) primers were used in the PCR. Some clones are missing from TCRdb's copy, which holds only in-frame ones; the method was immunoSEQ multiplex PCR. The sample lists 150,000 to 200,000 clones, around three quarters seen once, with less than 2% in the top ten. The source material was PBMCs. The receptors were sampled from a woman in her 30s in good health and CMV-seronegative.

V gene TRBV5-6 combines with J gene TRBJ2-5, with D possibly matching TRBD2 (7 bases). Germline assignment: CDR1 SGHDT and CDR2 YYEEEE. The CDR3 consists of 15 residues. Trimming stripped 6 bases from V and 1 base from J, with 16 bases between. This CDR3 is CASTSFGGPQETQYF. As DNA, the CDR3 is TGTGCCAGCACCTCGTTCGGGGGGCCCCAAGAGACCCAGTACTTC.

The chain combines TRBV7-9 with TRBJ2-4, with 7 nucleotides matching TRBD1. Per germline, CDR1 SEHNR and CDR2 FQNEAQ (reference sequence). The CDR3 totals 14 residues. The V and J ends lost 1 base and 6 bases, in that order; junction bases with no gene match: 3. The CDR3 here is CASSLVGDRNIQYF. DNA of the CDR3: TGTGCCAGCAGCTTAGTGGGGGACAGAAACATTCAGTACTTC.

The chain recombines TRBV5-6 with TRBJ2-1, with 10 positions matching TRBD2. Germline trimming cut 3 bases from V and 2 bases from J; bases unmatched to any gene: 11. Germline CDR1 and CDR2: SGHDT and YYEEEE. This CDR3 has 18 amino acids. The DNA for the CDR3 is TGTGCCAGCAGCTGGATATTCTACAGCGGGGGGGCCTACAATGAGCAGTTCTTC. This codes for CASSWIFYSGGAYNEQFF.

The chain couples TRBV5-1 to TRBJ2-1; D is uncertain. Trimming shortened V by 4 bases and J by 1 base, and 15 bases separated the two germline ends. Germline CDR1 and CDR2: SGHRS and YFSETQ. The CDR3 totals 16 residues. CDR3 residues: CASSRRGFNSYNEQFF. Written as DNA, the CDR3 is TGCGCCAGCAGCCGAAGAGGATTCAATTCCTACAATGAGCAGTTCTTC.

The chain is built from TRBV5-4 and TRBJ2-7; the match to TRBD1 covers 7 bases. The CDR3 totals 13 residues. CDR1 and CDR2 (germline): SGHNT, YYREEE (reference sequence). V shed 4 bases and J 3 bases; nucleotides not matched to a gene: 4. This CDR3 reads CASSLGQIYEQYF. CDR3 DNA: TGTGCCAGCAGCCTGGGACAGATCTACGAGCAGTACTTC.

This clone was picked up one time. V gene TRBV6-5 combines with J gene TRBJ1-1, with D perhaps TRBD1 (5 bases). Germline CDR1 reads MNHEY; CDR2 reads SVGAGI. The CDR3 extends over 15 amino acids. The germline V and J ends were trimmed by 3 bases and 4 bases, with 15 bases remaining between them. CDR3 nucleotide sequence: TGTGCCAGCAGTTATCTGGGGGGTAGAGTCACTGAAGCTTTCTTT. As protein: CASSYLGGRVTEAFF.

The rearrangement uses TRBV6-5 and TRBJ2-7; 10 bases align to TRBD1. V shed 6 bases and J 5 bases; nucleotides not matched to a gene: 4. Germline V gene data show CDR1 as MNHEY and CDR2 as SVGAGI. The CDR3 is 13 amino acids. CDR3 nucleotide sequence: TGTGCCAGCAGGGGACAGGGGTTCGACGAGCAGTACTTC. This codes for CASRGQGFDEQYF.

This clone appeared a single time. The chain carries TRBV5-1 and TRBJ1-2; D call uncertain. The CDR3 is 14 amino acids. Germline loops: CDR1 SGHRS, CDR2 YFSETQ. Trimming removed 1 base from V and 2 bases from J, with 9 bases in between. CDR3 sequence reads: CASSLYSFNYGYTF. The CDR3 DNA reads TGCGCCAGCAGCTTGTACAGCTTCAACTATGGCTACACCTTC. Full variable domain (outside the CDR3, taken from reference TRBV5-1 and TRBJ1-2): KAGVTQTPRYLIKTRGQQVTLSCSPISGHRSVSWYQQTPGQGLQFLFEYFSETQRNKGNFPGRFSGRQFSNSRSEMNVSTLELGDSALYLCASSLYSFNYGYTFGSGTRLTVV.

The genes are TRBV19 and TRBJ1-5, with 11 bases aligning to TRBD1. V shed 3 bases and J 6 bases; nucleotides not matched to a gene: 4. Germline assignment: CDR1 LNHDA and CDR2 SQIVND (reference sequence). CDR3 length equals 15 residues. The CDR3: CASSIGTGGFQPQHF. The CDR3 DNA reads TGTGCCAGTAGTATTGGGACAGGGGGATTTCAGCCCCAGCATTTT.

This chain joins TRBV7-7 and TRBJ2-2, with 8 bases lining up with TRBD2. The CDR3 spans 16 residues. The V and J ends lost 4 bases and 7 bases, in that order; junction bases with no gene match: 11. The germline V gene encodes CDR1 SSHAT and CDR2 FNYEAQ (reference sequence). CDR3 DNA sequence: TGTGCCAGCAGCTCCCGAGCGGGGGACTCGGGCGGGGAGCTGTTTTTT. Protein sequence: CASSSRAGDSGGELFF. The whole variable domain, filled in from reference TRBV7-7 and TRBJ2-2, reads GAGVSQSPRYKVTKRGQDVTLRCDPISSHATLYWYQQALGQGPEFLTYFNYEAQPDKSGLPSDRFSAERPEGSISTLTIQRTEQRDSAMYRCASSSRAGDSGGELFFGEGSRLTVL.

V and J are TRBV30 and TRBJ2-1; 11 nucleotides agree with TRBD1. V shed 4 bases and J 9 bases; nucleotides not matched to a gene: 8. The CDR3 extends over 14 amino acids. Germline V gene lookup returns CDR1 GTSNPN and CDR2 SVGIG (reference sequence). Written as DNA, the CDR3 is TGTGCCTGGATCCCCGGACAGGGGGCGGGTGAGCAGTTCTTC. This sequence encodes CAWIPGQGAGEQFF.

The chain links TRBV5-1 to TRBJ2-3; possible D gene TRBD1, 6 bases. V was cut by 2 bases and J by 2 bases, with 9 bases left in between. This CDR3 has 14 residues. Germline V gene sequence: CDR1 SGHRS, CDR2 YFSETQ. The CDR3 here is CASSLGGFTDTQYF. The CDR3 coding sequence is TGCGCCAGCAGCTTAGGGGGATTCACAGATACGCAGTATTTT.

J is TRBJ2-3 and V is TRBV4-2; the D is unclear. In germline, CDR1 is LGHNA, CDR2 YNFKEQ. There are 15 residues in the CDR3. The ends were cut back, 3 bases at V and 4 bases at J, with 14 bases in the middle. The chain's CDR3 is CASSQGPQASDTQYF. The CDR3 DNA reads as TGTGCCAGCAGCCAGGGCCCGCAGGCCTCAGATACGCAGTATTTT.

The chain has TRBV27 and TRBJ1-4; no reliable D call. Germline V gene sequence: CDR1 MNHEY, CDR2 SMNVEV (reference sequence). The CDR3 consists of 14 residues. V was pared by 6 bases and J by 12 bases, with 20 bases between. The CDR3 coding sequence is TGTGCCAGCAGCTTCGCCGGGAGAGGTGGGGAACTGTTTTTT. This encodes CASSFAGRGGELFF.

A note on this clone: Different DNA sequences within this sample yield the same CDR3. The chain joins TRBV7-9 to TRBJ2-5, with 7 bases lining up with TRBD2. This CDR3 comprises 13 residues. With V trimmed by 5 bases and J by 4 bases, 4 bases remained unmatched. The germline gives CDR1 SEHNR, CDR2 FQNEAQ (reference sequence). Here the CDR3 reads CASSLSGGETQYF. The DNA for the CDR3 is TGTGCCAGCAGCCTTTCGGGGGGAGAGACCCAGTACTTC.

This chain links TRBV7-2 with TRBJ1-2; 8 positions agree with TRBD1. Germline values: CDR1 SGHTA, CDR2 FQGNSA. The ends lost 5 bases at V and 8 bases at J; junction bases unmatched: 10. The CDR3 has 14 amino acids. CDR3 loop: CASSRPSTGGGYTF. The CDR3 DNA reads as TGTGCCAGCAGCCGACCTTCAACAGGGGGAGGCTACACCTTC.

V gene TRBV5-1 combines with J gene TRBJ2-7; the D is unclear. Germline values: CDR1 SGHRS, CDR2 YFSETQ. The V gene lost 4 bases and the J gene lost 0 bases, with 11 bases spanning the gap. This CDR3 has 14 amino acids. The CDR3 sequence: CASSEWAPSYEQYF. CDR3 nucleotides: TGCGCCAGCAGCGAGTGGGCCCCCTCCTACGAGCAGTACTTC.

The V gene is TRBV27, the J gene TRBJ1-4; maybe TRBD1 (5 bases). Germline V gene sequence: CDR1 MNHEY, CDR2 SMNVEV (reference sequence). The CDR3 runs 15 residues. V was clipped by 4 bases and J by 3 bases, with 12 bases between them. The CDR3 DNA follows: TGTGCCAGCAGTTGGTGGGGGGGGGCTAATGAAAAACTGTTTTTT. Translating gives CASSWWGGANEKLFF. Looking up the rest from reference TRBV27 and TRBJ1-4 gives the full variable domain: EAQVTQNPRYLITVTGKKLTVTCSQNMNHEYMSWYRQDPGLGLRQIYYSMNVEVTDKGDVPEGYKVSRKEKRNFPLILESPSPNQTSLYFCASSWWGGANEKLFFGSGTQLSVL.

The chain combines TRBV4-2 with TRBJ1-6; 7 bases line up with TRBD1. The CDR3 extends over 18 amino acids. J lost 8 bases, V lost 0 bases, and 13 bases had no gene match. From germline, CDR1 is LGHNA and CDR2 YNFKEQ. This chain's CDR3 is CASSQERGRNPGHSPLHF. The DNA of the CDR3 is TGTGCCAGCAGCCAAGAGAGGGGGCGCAATCCCGGACATTCACCCCTCCACTTT.